A selection of T cell receptor beta chains follows, all from one sample in a study of beta chain features in type 1 diabetes. The table came from immunoSEQ multiplex PCR; TCRdb's copy has only in-frame clones and leaves some out. The table lists about 650,000 clones, 9.5% to 15% of them singletons, with approximately 0.11% in the top ten. The sample comprised naive CD4+ T cells from blood. These receptors all stem from a man aged 25 to 40 with type 1 diabetes. The CDR3 runs from the conserved cysteine through the conserved F or W. D genes are given only for firm matches. Size is omitted from some rows. Given values are once, few, many or a class for expanded clones.

d_gene | j_gene | abundance | v_gene | CDR3aa | CDR3nt
TRBD2 | TRBJ2-3 | - | TRBV2 | CASSEALYGGVSTDTQYF | TGTGCCAGCAGTGAAGCACTCTACGGGGGGGTTAGCACAGATACGCAGTATTTT
TRBD1 | TRBJ1-2 | few | TRBV10-3 | CAIRHSGTGDGYTF | TGTGCCATCAGACACTCAGGGACAGGGGATGGCTACACCTTC
- | TRBJ2-5 | few | TRBV7-9 | CASSPRGEIYGQETQYF | TGTGCCAGCAGCCCCCGAGGGGAGATTTACGGCCAAGAGACCCAGTACTTC
- | TRBJ2-3 | - | TRBV7-9 | CASSLAGRPPRDTQYF | TGTGCCAGCAGCTTAGCTGGGCGGCCCCCTAGGGATACGCAGTATTTT
TRBD1 | TRBJ2-2 | few | TRBV7-9 | CASSLVPRDRDPTGELFF | TGTGCCAGCAGCTTAGTCCCGCGGGACAGGGACCCCACCGGGGAGCTGTTTTTT
- | TRBJ1-2 | - | TRBV18 | CASSPSGAYGYTF | TGTGCCAGCTCACCATCCGGAGCCTATGGCTACACCTTC
TRBD1 | TRBJ2-7 | few | TRBV19 | CASSGTGGYEQYF | TGTGCCAGCTCCGGGACAGGGGGCTACGAGCAGTACTTC
TRBD2 | TRBJ2-1 | - | TRBV13 | CASSWRLAGLYNEQFF | TGTGCCAGCAGCTGGAGACTAGCGGGGCTTTACAATGAGCAGTTCTTC
- | TRBJ1-4 | few | TRBV6-5 | CASSPPNEKLFF | TGTGCCAGCAGCCCCCCGAATGAAAAACTGTTTTTT
- | TRBJ2-2 | few | TRBV5-1 | CASSLTANTGELFF | TGCGCCAGCAGCTTGACGGCGAACACCGGGGAGCTGTTTTTT
- | TRBJ2-3 | few | TRBV6-5 | CASRGSPMEDTQYF | TGTGCCAGCAGGGGGAGTCCGATGGAGGATACGCAGTATTTT
TRBD1 | TRBJ1-5 | few | TRBV7-6 | CASSSLDRESGPQHF | TGTGCCAGCAGCTCGCTGGACAGGGAATCAGGTCCCCAGCATTTT
TRBD1 | TRBJ1-5 | - | TRBV7-2 | CASSFRWDREGPQHF | TGTGCCAGCAGCTTTAGATGGGACAGGGAAGGGCCCCAGCATTTT
- | TRBJ1-6 | few | TRBV7-2 | CASTWEGKNSPLHF | TGTGCCAGCACTTGGGAGGGGAAAAATTCACCCCTCCACTTT
TRBD1 | TRBJ1-2 | - | TRBV5-8 | CASSLWDSGYTF | TGTGCCAGCAGCCTTTGGGACAGCGGCTACACCTTC
- | TRBJ1-2 | - | TRBV2 | CASSGGGGGYTF | TGTGCCAGCAGCGGTGGGGGAGGAGGCTACACCTTC
- | TRBJ2-1 | - | TRBV6-5 | CASSTRPSSYNEQFF | TGTGCCAGCAGTACCCGGCCAAGCTCCTACAATGAGCAGTTCTTC
- | TRBJ2-1 | few | TRBV19 | CASLGGDLGSYNEQFF | TGTGCCAGTCTAGGGGGAGACCTAGGTTCCTACAATGAGCAGTTCTTC
- | TRBJ2-1 | - | TRBV29-1 | CSVAAYGRPYNEQFF | TGCAGCGTTGCGGCTTACGGACGGCCCTACAATGAGCAGTTCTTC
TRBD1 | TRBJ1-2 | few | TRBV13 | CASSFLGQGIPYGYTF | TGTGCCAGCAGTTTCCTGGGACAGGGGATTCCCTATGGCTACACCTTC
TRBD1 | TRBJ2-2 | once | TRBV28 | CASSRTGSNTGELFF | TGTGCCAGCAGTCGGACAGGTTCGAACACCGGGGAGCTGTTTTTT
- | TRBJ2-5 | few | TRBV30 | CAWSRLAQETQYF | TGTGCCTGGAGTAGGCTAGCCCAAGAGACCCAGTACTTC
TRBD1 | TRBJ2-7 | - | TRBV28 | CAGQGRDEQYF | TGTGCCGGACAGGGGAGAGACGAGCAGTACTTC
- | TRBJ2-3 | few | TRBV2 | CASNEVTGTDTQYF | TGTGCCAGCAATGAAGTCACGGGCACAGATACGCAGTATTTT
- | TRBJ1-6 | - | TRBV30 | CAWSERIYGSPLHF | TGTGCCTGGAGTGAAAGAATTTATGGGTCACCCCTCCACTTT
- | TRBJ2-7 | - | TRBV10-3 | CAISESAKPYEQYF | TGTGCCATCAGTGAGTCGGCCAAACCCTACGAGCAGTACTTC
TRBD1 | TRBJ1-2 | - | TRBV5-1 | CASSLSDSGTGSYGYTF | TGCGCCAGCAGCTTGTCTGACTCCGGGACAGGTTCCTATGGCTACACCTTC
- | TRBJ2-5 | - | TRBV2 | CASNEAGETQYF | TGTGCCAGCAATGAGGCTGGGGAGACCCAGTACTTC
- | TRBJ2-2 | - | TRBV5-1 | CASSPDLNTGELFF | TGCGCCAGCAGCCCCGACCTTAACACCGGGGAGCTGTTTTTT
TRBD1 | TRBJ1-2 | - | TRBV6-5 | CASSPRVGGLYGYTF | TGTGCCAGCAGTCCGCGGGTAGGGGGCCTCTATGGCTACACCTTC
- | TRBJ1-2 | - | TRBV10-3 | CAISESTGPSYGYTF | TGTGCCATCAGTGAGTCGACCGGACCCTCCTATGGCTACACCTTC
TRBD2 | TRBJ2-1 | - | TRBV7-2 | CASSSIAGTYNEQFF | TGTGCCAGCAGCTCCATAGCGGGGACGTACAATGAGCAGTTCTTC